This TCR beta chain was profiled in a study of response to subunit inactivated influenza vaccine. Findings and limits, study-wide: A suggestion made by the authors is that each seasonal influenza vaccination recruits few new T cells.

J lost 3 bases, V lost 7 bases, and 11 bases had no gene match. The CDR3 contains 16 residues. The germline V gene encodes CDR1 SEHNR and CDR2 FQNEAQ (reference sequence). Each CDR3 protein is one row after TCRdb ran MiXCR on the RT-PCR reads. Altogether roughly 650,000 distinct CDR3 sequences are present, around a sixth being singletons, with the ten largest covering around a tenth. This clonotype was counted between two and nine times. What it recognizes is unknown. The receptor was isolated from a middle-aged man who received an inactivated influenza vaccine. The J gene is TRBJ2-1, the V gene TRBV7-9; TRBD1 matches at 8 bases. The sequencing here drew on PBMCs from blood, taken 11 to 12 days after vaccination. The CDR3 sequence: CASILLGDRSYNEQFF. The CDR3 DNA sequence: TGTGCCAGCATCCTGCTTGGGGACAGGAGCTACAATGAGCAGTTCTTC. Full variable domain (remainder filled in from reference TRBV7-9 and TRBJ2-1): DTGVSQNPRHKITKRGQNVTFRCDPISEHNRLYWYRQTLGQGPEFLTYFQNEAQLEKSRLLSDRFSAERPKGSFSTLEIQRTEQGDSAMYLCASILLGDRSYNEQFFGPGTRLTVL.